One and the same sample provided the 9 T cell receptor beta chains below, sequenced in a study of response to subunit inactivated influenza vaccine. TCRdb redid the calling of the RT-PCR reads with MiXCR, one entry per CDR3 protein. Among around 760,000 distinct CDR3 sequences listed, 11% to 15% were seen once. The sample was PBMCs from blood, taken roughly 15 days before vaccination. The source is a man aged 50-60 years who received an inactivated influenza vaccine.

This sequence joins TRBV15 and TRBJ2-1, with TRBD2 matching 11 bases. The CDR3 runs 13 residues. The trim removed 6 bases at V and 7 bases at J, leaving 2 bases unmatched. Germline CDR1 is LNHNV and CDR2 is YYDKDF (reference sequence). CDR3 residues: CATRASGGNEQFF. CDR3 coding DNA: TGTGCCACCAGAGCTAGCGGGGGGAATGAGCAGTTCTTC.

This sequence joins TRBV5-1 and TRBJ2-3; 7 nucleotides agree with TRBD2. Germline V gene data show CDR1 as SGHRS and CDR2 as YFSETQ. The CDR3 consists of 16 residues. V lost 4 bases, J lost 2 bases, and 10 bases stayed unmatched. In DNA, the CDR3 is TGCGCCAGCAGCCCTAATGGGGGAGGGGACACAGATACGCAGTATTTT. It codes for CASSPNGGGDTDTQYF.

The CDR3 region is CASSATRKQFF. CDR3 bases: TGTGCCAGCAGTGCAACTAGGAAGCAGTTCTTC. The rearrangement joins TRBV25-1 to TRBJ2-1, with TRBD2 as a possible D gene (5 bases). With 4 bases removed from V and 11 bases from J, the gap between germline ends came to 9 bases. This CDR3 comprises 11 residues. Germline V CDR1 and CDR2: MGHDK, SYGVNS.

This rearrangement joins TRBV30 to TRBJ2-2; 11 nucleotides align to TRBD1. Germline loops: CDR1 GTSNPN, CDR2 SVGIG (reference sequence). The CDR3 sequence is 15 residues long. V trimming: 2 bases; J trimming: 4 bases; junction bases outside the gene matches: 3. The CDR3 loop is CAWSTGTGGTGELFF. DNA for the CDR3: TGTGCCTGGAGTACCGGGACAGGGGGCACCGGGGAGCTGTTTTTT.

This clonotype was detected only a few times. The chain joins TRBV27 to TRBJ1-1; no firm D call. In germline, CDR1 is MNHEY, CDR2 SMNVEV (reference sequence). The CDR3 extends over 15 amino acids. Trimming removed 0 bases from V and 2 bases from J, with 10 bases in between. CDR3 bases: TGTGCCAGCAGTTTATCGAAAGGGATTAACACTGAAGCTTTCTTT. Translation gives CASSLSKGINTEAFF.

This sequence joins TRBV19 and TRBJ2-4; TRBD1 matches 7 bases. This CDR3 region has 16 residues. The germline V gene encodes CDR1 LNHDA and CDR2 SQIVND (reference sequence). The J segment lost 1 base and the V segment lost 5 bases, leaving 8 bases of the junction unmatched. The CDR3 DNA sequence: TGTGCCAGTAGTCCGGGCCGGGACAGCGCCAAAAACATTCAGTACTTC. Residues: CASSPGRDSAKNIQYF.

This clonotype has a count of ten or more. This sequence joins TRBV29-1 and TRBJ2-3; TRBD1 agrees at 9 bases. Trimming at V came to 6 bases and at J to 4 bases, leaving 11 bases not matched to a gene. This CDR3 spans 15 amino acids. Germline lookup yields CDR1 SQVTM and CDR2 ANQGSEA. CDR3 bases: TGCAGCGTCGCCCCCGGGACAGGGTTGGCAGATACGCAGTATTTT. It specifies CSVAPGTGLADTQYF.

The V call is TRBV7-2, the J call TRBJ2-7; the match to TRBD1 covers 10 bases. Germline V CDR1 and CDR2: SGHTA, FQGNSA. CDR3 size: 15 residues. Germline trimming cut 5 bases from V and 4 bases from J; bases unmatched to any gene: 8. The CDR3: CASSRLPGQGYEQYF. CDR3 DNA sequence: TGTGCCAGCAGCCGCCTACCGGGACAGGGGTACGAGCAGTACTTC.

The chain is built from TRBV6-1 and TRBJ2-7, with D unresolved. Trimming removed 7 bases at V and 2 bases at J, with 6 bases between. The CDR3 sequence is 11 residues long. Germline V gene data show CDR1 as MNHNS and CDR2 as SASEGT. CDR3 DNA: TGTGCCAGCACGATGGCCTACGAGCAGTACTTC. Translation gives CASTMAYEQYF.